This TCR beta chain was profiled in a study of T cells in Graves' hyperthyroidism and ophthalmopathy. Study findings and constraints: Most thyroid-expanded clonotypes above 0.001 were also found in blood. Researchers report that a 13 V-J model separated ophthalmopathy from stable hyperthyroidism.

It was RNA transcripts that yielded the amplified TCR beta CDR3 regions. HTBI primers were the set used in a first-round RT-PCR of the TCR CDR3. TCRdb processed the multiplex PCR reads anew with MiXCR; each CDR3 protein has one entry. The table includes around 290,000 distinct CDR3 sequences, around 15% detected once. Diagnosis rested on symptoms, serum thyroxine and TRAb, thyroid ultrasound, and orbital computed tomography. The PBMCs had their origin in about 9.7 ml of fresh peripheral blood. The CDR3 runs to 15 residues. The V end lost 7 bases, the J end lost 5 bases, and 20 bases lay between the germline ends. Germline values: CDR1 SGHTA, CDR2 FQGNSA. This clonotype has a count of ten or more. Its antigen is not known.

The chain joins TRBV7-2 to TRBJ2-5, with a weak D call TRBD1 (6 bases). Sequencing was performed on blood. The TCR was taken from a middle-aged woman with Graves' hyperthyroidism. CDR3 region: CASTIRGRSGETQYF. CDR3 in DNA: TGTGCCAGCACCATCAGGGGCAGGTCCGGGGAGACCCAGTACTTC.